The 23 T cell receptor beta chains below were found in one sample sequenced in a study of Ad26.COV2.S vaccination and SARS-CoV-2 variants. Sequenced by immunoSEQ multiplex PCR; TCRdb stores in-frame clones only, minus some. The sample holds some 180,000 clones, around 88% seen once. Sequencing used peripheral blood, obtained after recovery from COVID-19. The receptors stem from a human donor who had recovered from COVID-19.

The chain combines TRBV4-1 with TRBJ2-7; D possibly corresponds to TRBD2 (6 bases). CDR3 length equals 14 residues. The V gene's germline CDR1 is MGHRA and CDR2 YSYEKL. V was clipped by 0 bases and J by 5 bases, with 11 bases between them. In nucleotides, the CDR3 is TGCGCCAGCAGCCAAGACGCCGGAGGGGACGAGCAGTACTTC. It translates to CASSQDAGGDEQYF.

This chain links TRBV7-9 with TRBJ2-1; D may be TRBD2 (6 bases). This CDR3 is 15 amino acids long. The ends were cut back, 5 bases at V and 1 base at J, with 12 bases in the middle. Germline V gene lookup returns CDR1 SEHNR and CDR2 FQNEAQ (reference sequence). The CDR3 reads CASSQKRVSYNEQFF. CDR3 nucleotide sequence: TGTGCCAGCAGCCAAAAGCGGGTTTCCTACAATGAGCAGTTCTTC.

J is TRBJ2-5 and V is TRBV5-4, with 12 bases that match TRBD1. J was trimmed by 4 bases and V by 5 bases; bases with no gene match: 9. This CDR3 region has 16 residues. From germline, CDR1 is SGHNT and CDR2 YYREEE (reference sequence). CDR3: CASRVGGTGGGETQYF. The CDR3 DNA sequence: TGTGCCAGCAGGGTTGGGGGGACAGGGGGCGGAGAGACCCAGTACTTC.

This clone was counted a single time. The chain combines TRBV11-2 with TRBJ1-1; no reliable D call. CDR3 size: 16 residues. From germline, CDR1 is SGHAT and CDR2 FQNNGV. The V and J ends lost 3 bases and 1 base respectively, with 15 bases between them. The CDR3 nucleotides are TGTGCCAGCAGCTTCGGACTGACGTTGGGGAACACTGAAGCTTTCTTT. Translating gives CASSFGLTLGNTEAFF.

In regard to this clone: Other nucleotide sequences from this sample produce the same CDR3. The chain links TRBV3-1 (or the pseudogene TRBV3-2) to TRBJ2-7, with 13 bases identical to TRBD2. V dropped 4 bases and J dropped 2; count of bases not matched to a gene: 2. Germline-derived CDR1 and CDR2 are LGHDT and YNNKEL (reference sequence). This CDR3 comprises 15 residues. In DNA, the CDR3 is TGTGCCAGCAGCCCCGGACTAGCGGGGGCCTACGAGCAGTACTTC. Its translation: CASSPGLAGAYEQYF.

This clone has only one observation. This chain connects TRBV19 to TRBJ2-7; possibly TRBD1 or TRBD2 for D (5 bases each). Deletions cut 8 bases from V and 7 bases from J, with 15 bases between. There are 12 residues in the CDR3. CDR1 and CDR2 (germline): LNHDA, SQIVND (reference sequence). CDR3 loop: CASGGAGREQYF. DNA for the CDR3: TGTGCCAGTGGTGGGGCAGGGAGAGAGCAGTACTTC.

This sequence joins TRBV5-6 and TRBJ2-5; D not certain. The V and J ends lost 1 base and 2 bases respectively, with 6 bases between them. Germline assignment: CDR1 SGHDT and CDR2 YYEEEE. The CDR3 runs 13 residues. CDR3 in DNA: TGTGCCAGCAGCTTGACAGATCAAGAGACCCAGTACTTC. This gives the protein CASSLTDQETQYF. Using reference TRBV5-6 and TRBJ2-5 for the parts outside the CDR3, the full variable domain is DAGVTQSPTHLIKTRGQQVTLRCSPKSGHDTVSWYQQALGQGPQFIFQYYEEEERQRGNFPDRFSGHQFPNYSSELNVNALLLGDSALYLCASSLTDQETQYFGPGTRLLVL.

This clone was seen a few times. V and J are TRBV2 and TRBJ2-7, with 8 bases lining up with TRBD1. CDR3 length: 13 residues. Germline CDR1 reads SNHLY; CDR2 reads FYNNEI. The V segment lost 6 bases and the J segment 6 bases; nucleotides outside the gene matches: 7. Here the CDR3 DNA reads TGTGCCAGCAGGGCAGGACAGGGAACCGAGCAGTACTTC. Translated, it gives CASRAGQGTEQYF.

CDR3 DNA: TGTGCCAGCAGCTCCCTGGACAGGGCCTCTGAAGCTTTCTTT. It translates to CASSSLDRASEAFF. V usage is TRBV7-9 and J usage is TRBJ1-1, with 8 bases lining up with TRBD1. Germline V gene sequence: CDR1 SEHNR, CDR2 FQNEAQ (reference sequence). Trimming removed 4 bases from V and 6 bases from J; junction bases left unmatched: 7. CDR3 length equals 14 residues.

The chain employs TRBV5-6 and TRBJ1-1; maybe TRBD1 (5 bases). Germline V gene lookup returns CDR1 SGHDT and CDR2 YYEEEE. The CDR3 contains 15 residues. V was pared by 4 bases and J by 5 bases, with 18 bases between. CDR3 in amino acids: CASSPGPLGETEAFF. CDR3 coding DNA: TGTGCCAGCAGCCCGGGACCCTTGGGGGAAACTGAAGCTTTCTTT.

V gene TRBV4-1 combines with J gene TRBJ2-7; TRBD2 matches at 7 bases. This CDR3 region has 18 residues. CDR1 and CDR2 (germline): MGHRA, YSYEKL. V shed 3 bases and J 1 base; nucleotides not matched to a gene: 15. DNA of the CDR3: TGCGCCAGCAGCCAGGCACCTTGGGCGGGGGAGGGGTCCTACGAGCAGTACTTC. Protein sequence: CASSQAPWAGEGSYEQYF.

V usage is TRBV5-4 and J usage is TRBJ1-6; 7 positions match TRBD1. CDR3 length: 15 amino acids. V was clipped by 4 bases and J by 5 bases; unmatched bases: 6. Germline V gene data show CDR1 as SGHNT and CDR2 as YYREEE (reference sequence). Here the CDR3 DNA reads TGTGCCAGCAGCGCCCCGGGACAGCATAATTCACCCCTCCACTTT. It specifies CASSAPGQHNSPLHF.

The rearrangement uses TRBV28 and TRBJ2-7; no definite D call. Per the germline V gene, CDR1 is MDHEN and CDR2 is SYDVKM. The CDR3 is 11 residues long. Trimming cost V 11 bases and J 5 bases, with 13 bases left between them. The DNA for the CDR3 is TGTGCCTCCGCCGCAGATCACGAGCAGTACTTC. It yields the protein CASAADHEQYF.

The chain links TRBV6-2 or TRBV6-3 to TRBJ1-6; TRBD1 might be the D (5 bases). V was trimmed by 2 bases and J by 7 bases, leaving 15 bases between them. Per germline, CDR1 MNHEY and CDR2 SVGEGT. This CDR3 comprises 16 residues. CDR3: CASSYIVGPGNSPLHF. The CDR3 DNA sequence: TGTGCCAGCAGTTACATCGTGGGACCTGGGAATTCACCCCTCCACTTT.

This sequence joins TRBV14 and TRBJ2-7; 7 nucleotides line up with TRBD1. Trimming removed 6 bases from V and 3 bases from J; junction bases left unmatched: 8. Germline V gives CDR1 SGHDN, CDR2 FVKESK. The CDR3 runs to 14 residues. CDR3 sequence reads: CASSPTGIFYEQYF. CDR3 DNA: TGTGCCAGCAGTCCGACAGGGATCTTCTACGAGCAGTACTTC.

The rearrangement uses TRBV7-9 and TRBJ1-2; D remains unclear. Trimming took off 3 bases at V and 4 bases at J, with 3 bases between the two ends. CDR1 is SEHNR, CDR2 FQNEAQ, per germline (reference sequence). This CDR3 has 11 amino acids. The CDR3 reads CASSFSYGYTF. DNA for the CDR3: TGTGCCAGCAGCTTCTCCTATGGCTACACCTTC.

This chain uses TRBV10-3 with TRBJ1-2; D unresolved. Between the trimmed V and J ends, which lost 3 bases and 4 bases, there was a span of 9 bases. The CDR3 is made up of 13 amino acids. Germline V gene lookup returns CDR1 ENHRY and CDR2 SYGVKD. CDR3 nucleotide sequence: TGTGCCATCAGTGAAGACGGCGCCTATGGCTACACCTTC. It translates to CAISEDGAYGYTF.

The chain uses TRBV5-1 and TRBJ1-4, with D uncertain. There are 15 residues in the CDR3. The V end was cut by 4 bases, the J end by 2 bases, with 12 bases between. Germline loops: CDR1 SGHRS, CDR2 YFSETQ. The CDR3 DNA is TGCGCCAGCAGCCCGGGCAGCGCGACTAATGAAAAACTGTTTTTT. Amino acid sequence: CASSPGSATNEKLFF.

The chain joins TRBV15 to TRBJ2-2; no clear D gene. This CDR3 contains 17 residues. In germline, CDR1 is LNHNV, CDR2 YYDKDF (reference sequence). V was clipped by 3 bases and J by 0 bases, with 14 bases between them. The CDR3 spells CATSSDLAAPNTGELFF. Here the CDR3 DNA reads TGTGCCACCAGCAGCGACCTTGCGGCTCCGAACACCGGGGAGCTGTTTTTT.

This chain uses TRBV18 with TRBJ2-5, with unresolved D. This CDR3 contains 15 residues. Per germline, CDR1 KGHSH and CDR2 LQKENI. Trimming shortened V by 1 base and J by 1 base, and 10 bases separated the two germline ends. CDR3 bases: TGTGCCAGCTCACCACGAATTGCAGTCCAAGAGACCCAGTACTTC. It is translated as CASSPRIAVQETQYF.

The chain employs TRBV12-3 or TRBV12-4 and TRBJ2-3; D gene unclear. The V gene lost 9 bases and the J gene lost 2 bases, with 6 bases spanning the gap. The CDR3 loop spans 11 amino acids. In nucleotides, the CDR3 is TGTGCCAGTGGGATCACAGATACGCAGTATTTT. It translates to CASGITDTQYF.

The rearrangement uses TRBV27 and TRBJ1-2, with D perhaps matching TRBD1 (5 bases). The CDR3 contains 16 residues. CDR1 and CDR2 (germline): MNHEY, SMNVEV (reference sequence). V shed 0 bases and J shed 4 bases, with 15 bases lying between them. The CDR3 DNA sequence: TGTGCCAGCAGTTTATCGGGACTATTAGAGGGCTATGGCTACACCTTC. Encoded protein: CASSLSGLLEGYGYTF.

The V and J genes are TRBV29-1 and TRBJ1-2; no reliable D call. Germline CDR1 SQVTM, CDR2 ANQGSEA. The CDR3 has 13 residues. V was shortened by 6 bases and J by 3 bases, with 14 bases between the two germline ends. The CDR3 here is CSVYTGLDYGYTF. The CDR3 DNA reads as TGCAGCGTCTACACGGGGTTGGACTATGGCTACACCTTC.